The next 14 T cell receptor beta chains were all read from a single sample in a study of T cell repertoires in cytomegalovirus infection. TCRdb reanalysed the reads using MiXCR and keeps one entry per CDR3 protein. The sample has fewer than 950,000 distinct CDR3 sequences, roughly 33% seen once. The antigens these receptors bind are not known. The sequencing here drew on cultured CD8+ T cells from PBMCs, taken from culture after CMV antigen stimulation. These receptors were collected from a human donor in good health (CMV status not recorded). Some clones in this sample may be carry-over from other donors' samples.

This clonotype was detected only a few times. The chain joins TRBV19 to TRBJ1-1; a weak D match, TRBD1 (5 bases). CDR3 length: 16 residues. Germline CDR1 reads LNHDA; CDR2 reads SQIVND (reference sequence). V was trimmed by 0 bases and J by 1 base, leaving 12 bases between them. This chain's CDR3 is CASSIDREQGNTEAFF. The CDR3 nucleotides are TGTGCCAGTAGTATAGATCGGGAGCAGGGGAACACTGAAGCTTTCTTT.

The J gene is TRBJ2-2, the V gene TRBV12-3 or TRBV12-4; D gene unclear. Trimming stripped 4 bases from V and 3 bases from J, with 12 bases between. This CDR3 region has 15 residues. The CDR3 region is CASSWSSSDTGELFF. The CDR3 bases are TGTGCCAGCAGTTGGTCCAGCTCCGACACCGGGGAGCTGTTTTTT.

The rearrangement links TRBV11-2 to TRBJ1-6; TRBD1 is a possible D gene (6 bases). The CDR3 loop spans 15 amino acids. Germline-derived CDR1 and CDR2 are SGHAT and FQNNGV. V lost 5 bases and J lost 11, with 19 bases in between. DNA of the CDR3: TGTGCCAGCAGCACCGTTCGGGGGGCTGATACACCCCTCCACTTT. Translation: CASSTVRGADTPLHF.

This clonotype was counted only a few times. This chain uses TRBV6-5 with TRBJ2-3; 12 bases map to TRBD2. The CDR3 has 20 amino acids. V gave up 1 base and J gave up 2 bases; unmatched junction bases: 13. Germline assignment: CDR1 MNHEY and CDR2 SVGAGI. This CDR3 reads CASSYLPPSGGAEPTDTQYF. DNA for the CDR3: TGTGCCAGCAGTTACTTACCGCCTAGCGGGGGGGCCGAACCCACAGATACGCAGTATTTT.

V gene TRBV6-2 or TRBV6-3 combines with J gene TRBJ2-3, with 8 positions matching TRBD1. Germline CDR1 MNHEY, CDR2 SVGEGT. V shed 6 bases and J 5 bases; nucleotides not matched to a gene: 10. This CDR3 is 15 amino acids long. The CDR3 sequence is CASRGWTGSLDTQYF. CDR3 sequence (DNA): TGTGCCAGCAGAGGTTGGACAGGGTCTTTAGATACGCAGTATTTT.

CDR3 residues: CASSFKAAYSNQPQHF. As DNA, the CDR3 is TGTGCCAGCAGCTTCAAGGCAGCTTATAGCAATCAGCCCCAGCATTTT. This chain uses TRBV5-6 with TRBJ1-5; D is ambiguous. The CDR3 is 16 amino acids. Germline V gene data show CDR1 as SGHDT and CDR2 as YYEEEE. Trimming pared 2 bases from V and 0 bases from J, leaving 12 bases between.

The table lists this clonotype with a count of one. This sequence joins TRBV11-3 and TRBJ2-7; TRBD1 agrees at 8 bases. The CDR3 has 15 amino acids. Germline V gene sequence: CDR1 SGHNT, CDR2 YENEEA. The junction had 5 bases not matched to a gene; V was cut back by 1 base and J by 3 bases. In DNA form, the CDR3 reads TGTGCCAGCAGCTTAGCCTTACAGGGGGGCTACGAGCAGTACGTC. Translated, it gives CASSLALQGGYEQYV.

This clonotype was seen ten or more times. V gene TRBV12-5 combines with J gene TRBJ2-1; no clear D. The CDR3 has 12 amino acids. The germline V gene has CDR1 LGHNT and CDR2 FRNRAP. V lost 1 base to trimming and J lost 7 bases, with 5 bases between them. The CDR3 loop reads CASGLGRNEQFF. DNA for the CDR3: TGTGCTAGTGGTTTGGGAAGAAATGAGCAGTTCTTC.

About this clonotype: A read error is possible here, since a much larger clone lies one base away. The chain joins TRBV7-6 to TRBJ1-5, with D maybe TRBD1 (5 bases). There are 13 residues in the CDR3. Germline CDR1 is SGHVS and CDR2 is FNYEAQ. V lost 8 bases and J lost 9, with 17 bases in between. CDR3 bases: TGTGCCAGCGGTGACAGACTCCGAGGGCCCCAGCATTTT. Translated: CASGDRLRGPQHF.

This chain uses TRBV29-1 with TRBJ2-2; TRBD1 is a possible D gene (6 bases). This CDR3 contains 13 residues. Germline CDR1 and CDR2: SQVTM and ANQGSEA. V lost 7 bases and J 1 base, leaving 10 bases between the germline ends. The CDR3 here is CSAPGQNTGELFF. CDR3 bases: TGCAGCGCCCCGGGACAGAACACCGGGGAGCTGTTTTTT.

The CDR3: CASSFRQGPGELFF. As DNA, the CDR3 is TGTGCCAGCAGCTTCCGACAGGGTCCCGGGGAGCTGTTTTTT. The chain is built from TRBV14 and TRBJ2-2; 7 bases map to TRBD1. This CDR3 region has 14 residues. Germline values: CDR1 SGHDN, CDR2 FVKESK. J was trimmed by 6 bases and V by 5 bases; bases with no gene match: 6.

The genes are TRBV10-3 and TRBJ2-3, with TRBD1 matching over 7 bases. Germline assignment: CDR1 ENHRY and CDR2 SYGVKD. The CDR3 has 16 amino acids. The V segment lost 6 bases and the J segment 4 bases; nucleotides outside the gene matches: 13. CDR3 loop: CAIRDRRQGGADTQYF. The CDR3 DNA is TGTGCCATCAGGGACCGACGACAGGGTGGCGCAGATACGCAGTATTTT.

This clonotype was seen more than once but under ten times. The genes are TRBV15 and TRBJ2-1; 9 bases match TRBD1. There are 17 residues in the CDR3. Germline CDR1 reads LNHNV; CDR2 reads YYDKDF (reference sequence). After removal of 1 base from V and 5 bases from J, the junction contained 9 bases not matched to a gene. CDR3 coding DNA: TGTGCCACCAGCAGAGGTATGCCGGGACAGGGCAACAATGAGCAGTTCTTC. Translation: CATSRGMPGQGNNEQFF.

V and J are TRBV18 and TRBJ1-1, with a tentative D call TRBD1 (6 bases). This CDR3 region has 16 residues. The germline V and J ends were trimmed by 3 bases and 2 bases, with 16 bases remaining between them. Germline lookup yields CDR1 KGHSH and CDR2 LQKENI. The CDR3: CASSPGAGTSNTEAFF. The CDR3 region has the DNA TGTGCCAGCTCACCGGGGGCCGGGACATCTAACACTGAAGCTTTCTTT.